This T cell receptor beta chain was sequenced in a study of shared clonotypes between healthy human individuals (dated by TCRdb to 2020 to 2021). Concerning the study at large: A few men and a couple of women, aged 18 to 49 years, made up the cohort. Blood TCR repertoires of about 5 healthy adults were deeply sequenced to estimate repertoire size and the extent of clonotype sharing between individuals. Leukapheresis yielded between about 0.9 and 10 billion PBMCs per donor. Different laboratories and diverse techniques were used to prepare libraries and sequence TCR repertoires, to increase sequencing depth and limit assay-specific biases. For each donor, CD4 naive and CD4 memory were each run on three plates, CD8 naive on two plates, and CD8 memory on one plate. Findings and caveats that apply to the study as a whole: Pairwise subsampling led to the expectation that sequencing depth would affect the degree of clonotype sharing among donors. Sampling was limited to blood, and TCR repertoires in tissue likely differ from TCR repertoires in blood. Rarefaction of sorted-subset datasets indicated incomplete sequencing despite the large sequencing depth. Sharing across four donors was observed for about 4.8% of naive CD4, around 3.5% of naive CD8, about 2.3% of memory CD4, and around 0.42% of memory CD8 clonotypes. Higher generation probabilities were observed for clonotypes shared by all four sorted-subset donors than for non-shared clonotypes. Naive subsets generally had larger estimated clonotype richness than memory subsets. The small number of donors limited the genetic and exposure-history diversity represented.

As concerns this clone: It has no known antigen specificity. Per-base quality was not reported, and no clone a single base away is much larger than it.

Inclusive of the bounding cysteine and phenylalanine, the CDR3 is 12 residues long. Only the CDR3 portion is preserved as DNA: 36 bases, with reading frame beginning at the first base. The germline V gene encodes CDR1 SGHDN and CDR2 FVKESK. Deletion took 6 bases off V and 6 bases off J, with a span of 9 bases between the germline ends. CD8 naive samples were CD45RO-negative cells positively selected for CCR7, giving a CD45RA+CCR7+ population that excluded TemRA cells. The donors were healthy, HIV-negative adults who had no recently reported acute infections or vaccinations. Only Caucasian adults living in Nashville, Tennessee, USA were represented among the donors. After blood collection by leukapheresis, PBMCs were isolated using Ficoll-Histopaque density gradient centrifugation and then cryopreserved in the vapor phase of liquid nitrogen. Purity and quantity of every magnetically sorted T cell population were checked by analytical flow cytometry. Genomic DNA was isolated from every sorted fraction and measured by UV absorbance on a Nanodrop 2000c.

TCR CDR3 regions were amplified from genomic DNA by multiplex PCR using the deep immunoSEQ assay. Extracted genomic DNA from each cell subset was spread evenly across all wells of several immunoSEQ 96-well plates, with each plate serving as a replicate. Each replicate PCR for sorted subsets received about 0.2 ug genomic DNA, equal to tens of thousands of T cell genomes. The purified libraries were quantified using a Qubit 3.0 fluorometer, sized with a Bioanalyzer 2100, and then quantified again using the KAPA Library Quantification kit. Each immunoSEQ 96-well plate was sequenced on its own single-read 150-cycle Illumina NextSeq 550 flow cell. In the original analysis: Because the immunoSEQ output held only junctional sequences and lacked quality scores, the filtering could not match the filtering applied to full-length reads. Sequences were annotated with PyIR, a Python wrapper for IgBLAST v1.9, using IMGT germline references to assign V/J genes and CDR3. Reads were filtered out if the reads had weak V/J assignments (E-value above 1e-6), no CDR3, stop codons, out-of-frame junctions, or ambiguous translated residues. V3J clonotypes were defined by identical inferred V gene, J gene, and CDR3 amino acid sequence. To compute the percentage overlap between repertoires, the number of shared unique clonotypes was divided by the size of the smaller repertoire. Richness of each repertoire was evaluated using RTK rarefaction, the Chao1 estimator, and Recon v2.1 estimates of unobserved clonotypes. Generation probabilities for all TCRbeta clonotypes obtained by the gDNA method from a few donors were computed using OLGA. TCRdb holds this immuneACCESS table with in-frame rearrangements only. Some clones are missing; in checked studies, unresolved V genes explain under half, and the rest has no known cause. The V and J calls and clone size come from that table; D and trimming were worked out from the DNA. The sample table holds approximately 2,200,000 clones, of which roughly 91% were seen once. Under 2% of the sample lies in the top ten.

Recombination joined TRBV14 with TRBJ2-1, with the D gene too uncertain to name. Sequenced input: naive CD8+ T cells from PBMCs. Taken with the paper, the label for cell subset or site translates to: CD45RA+CCR7+. The source is a man aged 18 to 30 in good health. Some clones in this sample may be carry-over from other donors' samples. The encoded CDR3 is CASSPKANEQFF. The DNA sequence follows: TGTGCCAGCAGTCCGAAGGCCAATGAGCAGTTCTTC.